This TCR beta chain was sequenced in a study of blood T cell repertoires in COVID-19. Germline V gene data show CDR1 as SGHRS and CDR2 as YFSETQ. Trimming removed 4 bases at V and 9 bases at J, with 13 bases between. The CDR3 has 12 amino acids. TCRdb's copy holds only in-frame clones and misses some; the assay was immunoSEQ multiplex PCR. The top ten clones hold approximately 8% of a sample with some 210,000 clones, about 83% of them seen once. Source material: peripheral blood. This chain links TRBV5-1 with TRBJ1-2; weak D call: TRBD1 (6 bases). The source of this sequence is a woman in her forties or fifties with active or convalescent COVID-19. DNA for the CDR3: TGCGCCAGCAGCGAGGACAGACTTCGCTACACCTTC. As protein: CASSEDRLRYTF.